The present TCR beta chain was sequenced within a study of CD8 T cells in ankylosing spondylitis. Of note for this clonotype: As yet, its antigen is unknown.

Study-wide results and limits: There was a TCR beta motif, made of eight highly homologous variants, that appeared characteristic of ankylosing spondylitis blood. Within matched ankylosing spondylitis synovial fluid, disease-linked clones were reportedly significantly enriched.

The CDR3 has 14 residues. Germline lookup yields CDR1 LGHDT and CDR2 YNNKEL (reference sequence). V shed 0 bases and J shed 6 bases, with 9 bases lying between them. The authors made TCR beta libraries by quantitative 5'-RACE with molecular barcodes. TCRdb recomputed calls from the 5' RACE reads with MiXCR, one row per CDR3 protein. The top ten hold under 1.2% of the sample, which has approximately 440,000 distinct CDR3 sequences, roughly 17% seen once. Material: blood, either unsorted or a sorted T cell fraction (not recorded which). The receptor comes from a male donor with ankylosing spondylitis. V usage is TRBV3-1 and J usage is TRBJ1-5, with D hard to call. The CDR3 sequence is CASSQDLVGQPQHF. DNA for the CDR3: TGTGCCAGCAGCCAAGATCTGGTCGGTCAGCCCCAGCATTTT. Full variable domain (remainder filled in from reference TRBV3-1 and TRBJ1-5): DTAVSQTPKYLVTQMGNDKSIKCEQNLGHDTMYWYKQDSKKFLKIMFSYNNKELIINETVPNRFSPKSPDKAHLNLHINSLELGDSAVYFCASSQDLVGQPQHFGDGTRLSIL.